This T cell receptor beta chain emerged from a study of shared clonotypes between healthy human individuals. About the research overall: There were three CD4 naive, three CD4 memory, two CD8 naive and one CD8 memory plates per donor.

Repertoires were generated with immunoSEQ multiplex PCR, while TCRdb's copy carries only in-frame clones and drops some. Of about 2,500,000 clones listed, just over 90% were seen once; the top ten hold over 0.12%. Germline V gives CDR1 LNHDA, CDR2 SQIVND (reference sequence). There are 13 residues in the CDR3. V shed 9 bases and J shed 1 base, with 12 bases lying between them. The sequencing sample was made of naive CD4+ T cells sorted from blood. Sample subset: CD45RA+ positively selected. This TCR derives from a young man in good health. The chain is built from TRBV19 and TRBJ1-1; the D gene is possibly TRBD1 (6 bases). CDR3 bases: TGTGCCAGCTGCAGGGGCTCGAACACTGAAGCTTTCTTT. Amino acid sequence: CASCRGSNTEAFF.